The 5 T cell receptor beta chains listed next were all sequenced from one sample in a study of shared clonotypes between healthy human individuals. Sequencing was performed with immunoSEQ multiplex PCR; in TCRdb, only in-frame clones are kept and a portion is missing. The sample has 2,500,000 or so clones, 80% to 95% seen once. The sample was naive CD4+ T cells from PBMCs. The subset was: CD45RA+ positively selected. The receptors were gathered from a man aged 18 to 35 in good health. Some clones in this sample may be carry-over from other donors' samples.

The chain links TRBV11-2 to TRBJ2-2, with TRBD1 as a possible D gene (6 bases). From germline, CDR1 is SGHAT and CDR2 FQNNGV. V lost 0 bases, J lost 6 bases, and 8 bases lay in between. This CDR3 region has 14 residues. CDR3 region: CASSLDRGSGELFF. The DNA of the CDR3 is TGTGCCAGCAGCTTAGACAGGGGATCCGGGGAGCTGTTTTTT.

The chain employs TRBV18 and TRBJ1-1, with 7 nucleotides matching TRBD1. The CDR3 is made up of 16 amino acids. Germline V gene sequence: CDR1 KGHSH, CDR2 LQKENI. The J segment lost 0 bases and the V segment lost 3 bases, leaving 7 bases of the junction unmatched. Here the CDR3 DNA reads TGTGCCAGCTCACCCCGGACAGGCCGCGTGAACACTGAAGCTTTCTTT. This translates into CASSPRTGRVNTEAFF.

The V call is TRBV18, the J call TRBJ1-1; D gene uncertain. The ends were cut back, 6 bases at V and 0 bases at J, with 14 bases in the middle. The V gene's germline CDR1 is KGHSH and CDR2 LQKENI. There are 15 residues in the CDR3. The chain's CDR3 is CASSLVVGMNTEAFF. The CDR3 DNA reads as TGTGCCAGCTCCCTTGTCGTGGGGATGAACACTGAAGCTTTCTTT.

This clone occurred once. The CDR3 sequence is CASTPSNTGELFF. The CDR3 bases are TGTGCCAGCACCCCCTCGAACACCGGGGAGCTGTTTTTT. This chain connects TRBV28 to TRBJ2-2; D unclear. With 7 bases removed from V and 0 bases from J, the gap between germline ends came to 6 bases. This CDR3 comprises 13 residues. Germline CDR1 reads MDHEN; CDR2 reads SYDVKM.

This chain connects TRBV9 to TRBJ2-7; D tentatively reads TRBD1 or TRBD2 (5 bases each). Germline loops: CDR1 SGDLS, CDR2 YYNGEE. The length of the CDR3 is 14 residues. V lost 0 bases and J lost 3, with 10 bases in between. Here the CDR3 reads CASSVDGTIYEQYF. In DNA form, the CDR3 reads TGTGCCAGCAGCGTAGATGGGACCATCTACGAGCAGTACTTC.